One and the same sample provided the 26 T cell receptor beta chains below, sequenced in a study of spatial heterogeneity in lung cancer. TCRdb called the 5' RACE reads again in MiXCR, with one record for every CDR3 protein. The sample holds approximately 6,100 distinct CDR3 sequences, about an eighth seen once. Time point noted: sample taken at primary tumor resection. Unsorted whole RNA samples from tumor, nontumor lung or frozen PBMC were sequenced. The starting material was normal lung tissue next to the tumor, obtained at surgery. Every receptor here comes from a male donor with early-stage non-small cell lung cancer.

This clonotype was picked up many times. The chain is built from TRBV6-5 and TRBJ1-2; no definite D call. V lost 4 bases, J lost 5 bases, and 11 bases lay in between. The germline V gene encodes CDR1 MNHEY and CDR2 SVGAGI. The length of the CDR3 is 13 residues. In DNA form, the CDR3 reads TGTGCCAGCAGTTCGAAACCGATATATGGCTACACCTTC. This sequence encodes CASSSKPIYGYTF.

This clonotype was observed at least ten times. The chain links TRBV9 to TRBJ1-6; tentative D call: TRBD1 (5 bases). V was clipped by 0 bases and J by 10 bases, with 17 bases between them. Germline values: CDR1 SGDLS, CDR2 YYNGEE. The CDR3 totals 16 residues. The CDR3 coding sequence is TGTGCCAGCAGCGTAGGGACAAGCCCGGAGGAGTCACCCCTCCACTTT. Protein sequence: CASSVGTSPEESPLHF.

CDR3 region: CASSSRGQDYGYTF. The CDR3 bases are TGTGCCAGCAGTTCCAGGGGGCAGGACTATGGCTACACCTTC. The chain links TRBV12-3 or TRBV12-4 to TRBJ1-2, with 8 bases identical to TRBD1. CDR3 length: 14 residues. Germline trimming cut 4 bases from V and 3 bases from J; bases unmatched to any gene: 4.

The chain employs TRBV6-1 and TRBJ2-3; D is unresolved. V lost 8 bases and J 2 bases, leaving 8 bases between the germline ends. This CDR3 is 12 amino acids long. Germline lookup yields CDR1 MNHNS and CDR2 SASEGT. CDR3 residues: CASGWNTDTQYF. CDR3 nucleotides: TGTGCCAGCGGATGGAACACAGATACGCAGTATTTT.

The chain combines TRBV5-4 with TRBJ2-5; D uncertain. The CDR3 consists of 15 residues. V shed 2 bases and J shed 2 bases, with 13 bases lying between them. The V gene's germline CDR1 is SGHNT and CDR2 YYREEE (reference sequence). In DNA, the CDR3 is TGTGCCAGCAGCTTCCTAGGCAGAGCTCAAGAGACCCAGTACTTC. Its translation is CASSFLGRAQETQYF.

By share, this clonotype counts as medium-sized (0.01 to 0.1%). The chain uses TRBV29-1 and TRBJ1-2; 7 bases agree with TRBD1. CDR1 is SQVTM, CDR2 ANQGSEA, per germline. The CDR3 covers 14 residues. V was pared by 5 bases and J by 4 bases, with 10 bases of the junction left unmatched. The CDR3 is CSVHQGQKGYGYTF. The CDR3, as DNA: TGCAGCGTTCACCAGGGACAGAAGGGCTATGGCTACACCTTC.

This clonotype was found many times. The chain is built from TRBV2 and TRBJ2-5; the D is unclear. CDR3 length: 13 residues. The germline V and J ends were trimmed by 2 bases and 7 bases, with 11 bases remaining between them. Germline V gene lookup returns CDR1 SNHLY and CDR2 FYNNEI. CDR3 region: CASSEKISGTQYF. The DNA of the CDR3 is TGTGCCAGCAGTGAAAAGATTAGTGGGACCCAGTACTTC. The full variable domain, completed using reference TRBV2 and TRBJ2-5, is EPEVTQTPSHQVTQMGQEVILRCVPISNHLYFYWYRQILGQKVEFLVSFYNNEISEKSEIFDDQFSVERPDGSNFTLKIRSTKLEDSAMYFCASSEKISGTQYFGPGTRLLVL.

This clonotype was found many times. The chain combines TRBV7-2 with TRBJ2-2; the D is unclear. Germline V lookup: CDR1 SGHTA, CDR2 FQGNSA. V was cut by 1 base and J by 7 bases, with 7 bases left in between. The CDR3 loop spans 13 amino acids. CDR3 in DNA: TGTGCCAGCAGCTTAGGCAGCTTCGGGGAGCTGTTTTTT. Amino acids: CASSLGSFGELFF.

The chain employs TRBV11-2 and TRBJ1-2; no firm D call. Deletions cut 3 bases from V and 5 bases from J, with 7 bases between. There are 12 residues in the CDR3. CDR1 is SGHAT and CDR2 is FQNNGV in the germline V gene. The CDR3 nucleotides read TGTGCCAGCAGCTTTCAGGATTATGGCTACACCTTC. Translation gives CASSFQDYGYTF.

In this sample, this clonotype is medium-sized. The chain couples TRBV30 to TRBJ2-1; no definite D call. This CDR3 region has 13 residues. Germline V gene lookup returns CDR1 GTSNPN and CDR2 SVGIG (reference sequence). Trimming removed 2 bases from V and 6 bases from J, with 11 bases in between. CDR3 DNA: TGTGCCTGGAGTACAACACACAGCAATGAGCAGTTCTTC. Its translation: CAWSTTHSNEQFF.

The sample holds many counts of this clonotype. The chain is built from TRBV5-1 and TRBJ1-1, with D perhaps matching TRBD1 (6 bases). The CDR3 spans 14 residues. The germline V gene encodes CDR1 SGHRS and CDR2 YFSETQ. The germline V and J ends were trimmed by 2 bases and 3 bases, with 11 bases remaining between them. The CDR3 nucleotides are TGCGCCAGCAGCTTATGGGACACTTACACTGAAGCTTTCTTT. It codes for CASSLWDTYTEAFF.

By frequency in the sample, this clonotype is medium-sized. The chain joins TRBV29-1 to TRBJ1-3; D call uncertain. The CDR3 is made up of 14 amino acids. Trimming removed 6 bases from V and 0 bases from J, with 12 bases in between. Germline loops: CDR1 SQVTM, CDR2 ANQGSEA. The CDR3 protein is CSVPQESSGNTIYF. In DNA form, the CDR3 reads TGCAGCGTACCCCAGGAGAGCTCTGGAAACACCATATATTTT.

Relative to its sample, this clonotype is medium-sized. The chain employs TRBV10-3 and TRBJ2-2, with 8 bases fitting TRBD2. The length of the CDR3 is 15 residues. Germline V gene data show CDR1 as ENHRY and CDR2 as SYGVKD. The V and J ends lost 7 bases and 0 bases, in that order; junction bases with no gene match: 4. CDR3 sequence reads: CAITPGLANTGELFF. The CDR3 DNA reads TGTGCCATCACCCCGGGACTAGCGAACACCGGGGAGCTGTTTTTT.

The table lists this clonotype with many counts. The genes are TRBV7-2 and TRBJ2-3; D gene unclear. The ends were cut back, 5 bases at V and 4 bases at J, with 7 bases in the middle. This CDR3 has 12 amino acids. Looked up from germline, CDR1 is SGHTA and CDR2 is FQGNSA. CDR3 in DNA: TGTGCCAGCAGCCCAGGTCCAGATACGCAGTATTTT. As protein: CASSPGPDTQYF.

In its sample, this clonotype was seen many times. V is TRBV12-3 or TRBV12-4 and J is TRBJ1-2; D is undetermined. Between the trimmed V and J ends, which lost 3 bases and 2 bases, there was a span of 4 bases. The CDR3 sequence is 12 residues long. The CDR3 region has the DNA TGTGCCAGCAGTTTGAAGAACTATGGCTACACCTTC. It is translated as CASSLKNYGYTF.

V usage is TRBV9 and J usage is TRBJ1-6, with D possibly matching TRBD1 (6 bases). CDR1 and CDR2 (germline): SGDLS, YYNGEE. The CDR3 loop spans 14 amino acids. The germline V and J ends were trimmed by 4 bases and 8 bases, with 13 bases remaining between them. The chain's CDR3 is CASSPGQSDSPLHF. The CDR3 DNA sequence: TGTGCCAGCAGCCCTGGACAGTCAGATTCACCCCTCCACTTT.

This clonotype was counted at least ten times. V gene TRBV7-9 combines with J gene TRBJ2-7; unclear D gene. V was trimmed by 5 bases and J by 3 bases, leaving 14 bases between them. The CDR3 runs 14 residues. Germline values: CDR1 SEHNR, CDR2 FQNEAQ (reference sequence). CDR3 in amino acids: CASSPEGIYYEQYF. CDR3 bases: TGTGCCAGCAGCCCAGAAGGCATATACTACGAGCAGTACTTC.

In this sample, this clonotype is medium-sized. This CDR3 is CASGGGIGLPGANVLTF. The CDR3 region has the DNA TGCGCCAGCGGAGGGGGGATCGGGTTGCCTGGGGCCAACGTCCTGACTTTC. The V call is TRBV4-1, the J call TRBJ2-6, with D perhaps assigned TRBD1 or TRBD2 (6 bases each). The germline V gene has CDR1 MGHRA and CDR2 YSYEKL. This CDR3 comprises 17 residues. Trimming cost V 8 bases and J 2 bases, with 19 bases left between them.

This clonotype has just a few counts. This chain links TRBV12-3 or TRBV12-4 with TRBJ2-1, with TRBD2 matching over 9 bases. Trimming at V came to 4 bases and at J to 15 bases, leaving 10 bases not matched to a gene. The CDR3 length is 13 residues. The CDR3 bases are TGTGCCAGCAGTTCCTTATTGGCGGGAGGGGTGTTCTTC. Translated, it gives CASSSLLAGGVFF.

This clonotype has a count of ten or more. The chain carries TRBV3-1 and TRBJ2-2; D is uncertain. Trimming removed 4 bases from V and 6 bases from J, with 6 bases in between. Germline-derived CDR1 and CDR2 are LGHDT and YNNKEL (reference sequence). The CDR3 extends over 12 amino acids. CDR3 in amino acids: CASSPRPGELFF. The CDR3 nucleotides read TGTGCCAGCAGCCCCCGGCCCGGGGAGCTGTTTTTT. Combining the CDR3 with reference TRBV3-1 and TRBJ2-2 gives the whole variable domain DTAVSQTPKYLVTQMGNDKSIKCEQNLGHDTMYWYKQDSKKFLKIMFSYNNKELIINETVPNRFSPKSPDKAHLNLHINSLELGDSAVYFCASSPRPGELFFGEGSRLTVL.

By share, this clonotype counts as medium-sized (0.01 to 0.1%). The rearrangement uses TRBV5-4 and TRBJ2-5; D is possibly TRBD1 or TRBD2 (5 bases each). This CDR3 is 12 amino acids long. V was clipped by 7 bases and J by 3 bases, with 10 bases between them. Germline values: CDR1 SGHNT, CDR2 YYREEE (reference sequence). Here the CDR3 reads CASGDLEETQYF. CDR3 DNA: TGTGCCAGCGGGGACCTCGAAGAGACCCAGTACTTC.

This chain links TRBV27 with TRBJ1-4; D is possibly TRBD1 (6 bases). CDR3 size: 15 residues. CDR1 is MNHEY, CDR2 SMNVEV, per germline (reference sequence). Trimming removed 5 bases at V and 2 bases at J, with 12 bases between. CDR3 residues: CASSPQGNTNEKLFF. As DNA, the CDR3 is TGTGCCAGCAGTCCTCAGGGGAATACTAATGAAAAACTGTTTTTT.

In its sample, this clonotype was seen many times. V gene TRBV11-3 combines with J gene TRBJ1-4, with 11 bases identical to TRBD1. The germline V gene encodes CDR1 SGHNT and CDR2 YENEEA. Unmatched junction bases numbered 3, after V lost 5 bases and J lost 7 bases. The CDR3 length is 14 residues. The CDR3 nucleotides are TGTGCCAGCAGCCCCGGGACAGGGGGTGAAAAACTGTTTTTT. This gives the protein CASSPGTGGEKLFF. Full variable domain (outside the CDR3, taken from reference TRBV11-3 and TRBJ1-4): EAGVVQSPRYKIIEKKQPVAFWCNPISGHNTLYWYLQNLGQGPELLIRYENEEAVDDSQLPKDRFSAERLKGVDSTLKIQPAELGDSAVYLCASSPGTGGEKLFFGSGTQLSVL.

This clonotype was seen only a few times. The gene calls are TRBV20-1 and TRBJ2-1; the match to TRBD2 covers 11 bases. The CDR3 sequence is 15 residues long. The germline gives CDR1 DFQATT, CDR2 SNEGSKA (reference sequence). Germline trimming cut 5 bases from V and 4 bases from J; bases unmatched to any gene: 7. The CDR3 sequence is CSAGLAGGSYNEQFF. In DNA form, the CDR3 reads TGCAGTGCTGGCTTAGCGGGAGGGTCATACAATGAGCAGTTCTTC.

This clonotype was detected many times. V gene TRBV4-1 combines with J gene TRBJ2-5; D remains unclear. The germline V gene encodes CDR1 MGHRA and CDR2 YSYEKL. The germline V and J ends were trimmed by 1 base and 0 bases, with 12 bases remaining between them. The CDR3 spans 16 residues. This chain's CDR3 is CASSQGLLPYQETQYF. CDR3 DNA: TGCGCCAGCAGCCAAGGACTGTTACCGTACCAAGAGACCCAGTACTTC.

The J gene is TRBJ1-4, the V gene TRBV20-1, with 8 bases matching TRBD1. This CDR3 has 14 residues. With 7 bases clipped from V and 2 bases from J, the junction kept 6 bases outside the gene matches. Germline CDR1 reads DFQATT; CDR2 reads SNEGSKA (reference sequence). CDR3 coding DNA: TGCAGTGGGCGACGGACAGGGACTAATGAAAAACTGTTTTTT. This codes for CSGRRTGTNEKLFF.